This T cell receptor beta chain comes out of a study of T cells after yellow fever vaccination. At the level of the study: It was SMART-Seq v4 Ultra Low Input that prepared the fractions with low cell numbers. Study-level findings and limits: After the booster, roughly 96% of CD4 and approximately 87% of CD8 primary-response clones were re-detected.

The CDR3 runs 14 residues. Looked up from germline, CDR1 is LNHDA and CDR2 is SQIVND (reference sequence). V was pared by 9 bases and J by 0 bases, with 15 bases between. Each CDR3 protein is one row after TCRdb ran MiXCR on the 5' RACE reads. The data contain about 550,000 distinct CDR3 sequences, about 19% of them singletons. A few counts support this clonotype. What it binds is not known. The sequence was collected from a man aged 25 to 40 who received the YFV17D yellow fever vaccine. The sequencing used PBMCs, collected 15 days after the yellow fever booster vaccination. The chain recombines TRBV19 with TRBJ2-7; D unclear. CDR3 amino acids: CASTPGSPSYEQYF. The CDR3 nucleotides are TGTGCCAGCACTCCGGGCTCGCCCTCCTACGAGCAGTACTTC.